The present T cell receptor (beta chain) was sequenced within a study of cytomegalovirus exposure and HLA in healthy donors. Study information: The study placed approximately 78% of its roughly 410 genotyped donors in the Caucasian-associated ancestry cluster. Study-level results: A later analysis reported that several of the most significant clusters appeared to be linked to common viral pathogens, among them Epstein-Barr virus.

On this clone: Its antigen is currently unknown.

In germline, CDR1 is SGHRS, CDR2 YFSETQ. This CDR3 is 15 amino acids long. Trimming shortened V by 3 bases and J by 3 bases, and 15 bases separated the two germline ends. The PCR used 60 Vbeta and 13 Jbeta primers. TCRdb keeps only in-frame clones here, not all; method: immunoSEQ multiplex PCR. The sample consists of 180,000 or so clones, 60% to 80% of them appearing once. The specimen was PBMCs. V is TRBV5-1 and J is TRBJ1-1, with D maybe TRBD1 (6 bases). The TCR was taken from a man aged 40-50 years in good health and CMV-seropositive. CDR3 DNA: TGCGCCAGCAGCTCCCGGGGGGGCCCGGACACTGAAGCTTTCTTT. It codes for CASSSRGGPDTEAFF.